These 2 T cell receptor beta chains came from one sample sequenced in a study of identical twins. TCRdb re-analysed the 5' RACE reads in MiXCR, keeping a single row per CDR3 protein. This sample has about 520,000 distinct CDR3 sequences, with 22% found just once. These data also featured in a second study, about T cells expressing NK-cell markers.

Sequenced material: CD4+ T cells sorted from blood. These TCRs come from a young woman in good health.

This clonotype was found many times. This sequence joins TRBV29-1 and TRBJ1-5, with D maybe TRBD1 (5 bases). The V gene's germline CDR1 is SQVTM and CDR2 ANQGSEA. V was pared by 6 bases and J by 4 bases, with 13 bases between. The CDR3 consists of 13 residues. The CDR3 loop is CSVLSGGNQPQHF. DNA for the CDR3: TGCAGCGTCCTTTCGGGGGGGAATCAGCCCCAGCATTTT.

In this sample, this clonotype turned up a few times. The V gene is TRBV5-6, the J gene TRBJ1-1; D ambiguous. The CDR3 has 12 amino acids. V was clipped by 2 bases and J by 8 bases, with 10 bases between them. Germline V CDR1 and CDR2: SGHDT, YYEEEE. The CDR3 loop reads CASSFLHEEAFF. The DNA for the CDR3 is TGTGCCAGCAGCTTTCTACATGAGGAAGCTTTCTTT. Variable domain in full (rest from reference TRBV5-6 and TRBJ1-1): DAGVTQSPTHLIKTRGQQVTLRCSPKSGHDTVSWYQQALGQGPQFIFQYYEEEERQRGNFPDRFSGHQFPNYSSELNVNALLLGDSALYLCASSFLHEEAFFGQGTRLTVV.